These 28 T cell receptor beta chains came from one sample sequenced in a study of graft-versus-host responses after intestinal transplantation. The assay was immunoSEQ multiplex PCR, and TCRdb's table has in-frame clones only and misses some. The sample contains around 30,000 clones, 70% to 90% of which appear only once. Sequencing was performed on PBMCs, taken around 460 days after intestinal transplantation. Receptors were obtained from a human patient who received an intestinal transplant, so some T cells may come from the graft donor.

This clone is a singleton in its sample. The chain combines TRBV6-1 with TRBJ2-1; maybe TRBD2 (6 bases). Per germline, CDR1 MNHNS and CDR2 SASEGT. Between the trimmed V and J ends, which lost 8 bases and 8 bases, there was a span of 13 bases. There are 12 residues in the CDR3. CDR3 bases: TGTGCCAGCTCCCTAGCGACCGATGAGCAGTTCTTC. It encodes CASSLATDEQFF.

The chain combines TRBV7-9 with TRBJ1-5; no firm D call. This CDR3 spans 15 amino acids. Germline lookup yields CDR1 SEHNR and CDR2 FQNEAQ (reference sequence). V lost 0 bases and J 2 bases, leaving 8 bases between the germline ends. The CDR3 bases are TGTGCCAGCAGCTTAGCCGGGGAAGGCAATCAGCCCCAGCATTTT. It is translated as CASSLAGEGNQPQHF.

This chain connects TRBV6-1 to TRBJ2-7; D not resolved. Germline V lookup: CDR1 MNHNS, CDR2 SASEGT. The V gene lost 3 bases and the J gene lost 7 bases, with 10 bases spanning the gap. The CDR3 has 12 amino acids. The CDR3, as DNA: TGTGCCAGCAGTGAGAGGCTGGGGGAGCAGTACTTC. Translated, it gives CASSERLGEQYF.

CDR3: CANVRRGGSGRIHF. The CDR3 DNA reads as TGTGCCAACGTCCGAAGGGGAGGTTCGGGACGTATCCACTTT. This chain connects TRBV21-1 to TRBJ1-6. TRBV21-1 is assigned pseudogene status. The CDR3 has 14 amino acids.

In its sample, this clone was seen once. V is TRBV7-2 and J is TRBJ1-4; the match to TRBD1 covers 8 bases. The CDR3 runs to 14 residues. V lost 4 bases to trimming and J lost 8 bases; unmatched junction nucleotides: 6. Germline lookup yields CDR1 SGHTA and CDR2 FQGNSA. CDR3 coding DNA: TGTGCCAGCAGCTGGACAGGGCAGAGAGAAAAACTGTTTTTT. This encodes CASSWTGQREKLFF.

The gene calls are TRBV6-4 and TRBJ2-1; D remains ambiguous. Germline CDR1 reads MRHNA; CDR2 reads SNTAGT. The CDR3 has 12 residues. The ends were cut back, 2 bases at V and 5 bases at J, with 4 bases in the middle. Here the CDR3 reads CASSDRDNEQFF. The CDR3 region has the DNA TGTGCCAGCAGTGACAGGGACAATGAGCAGTTCTTC.

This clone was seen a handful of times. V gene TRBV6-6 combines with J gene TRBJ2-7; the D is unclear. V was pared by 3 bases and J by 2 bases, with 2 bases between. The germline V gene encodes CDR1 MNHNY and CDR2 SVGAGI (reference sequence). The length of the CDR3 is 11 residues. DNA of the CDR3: TGTGCCAGCAGTTATCCCTACGAGCAGTACTTC. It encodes CASSYPYEQYF.

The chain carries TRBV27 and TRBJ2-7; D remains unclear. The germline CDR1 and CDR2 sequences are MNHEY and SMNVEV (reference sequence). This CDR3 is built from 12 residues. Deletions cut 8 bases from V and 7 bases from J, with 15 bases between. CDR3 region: CASSSPYGEQYF. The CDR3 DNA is TGTGCCAGCTCCTCCCCGTACGGGGAGCAGTACTTC.

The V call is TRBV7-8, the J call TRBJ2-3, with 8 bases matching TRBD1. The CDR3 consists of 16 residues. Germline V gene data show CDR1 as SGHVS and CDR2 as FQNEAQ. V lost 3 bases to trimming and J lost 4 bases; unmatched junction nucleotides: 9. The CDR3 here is CASSFRQGAVADTQYF. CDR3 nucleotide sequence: TGTGCCAGCAGCTTCCGGCAGGGGGCAGTTGCAGATACGCAGTATTTT.

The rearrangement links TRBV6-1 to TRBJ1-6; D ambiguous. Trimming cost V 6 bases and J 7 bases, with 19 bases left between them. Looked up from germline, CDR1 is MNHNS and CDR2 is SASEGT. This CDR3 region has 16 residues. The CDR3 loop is CASRENAGQLNSPLHF. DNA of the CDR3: TGTGCCAGCAGAGAAAACGCCGGCCAGCTCAATTCACCCCTCCACTTT.

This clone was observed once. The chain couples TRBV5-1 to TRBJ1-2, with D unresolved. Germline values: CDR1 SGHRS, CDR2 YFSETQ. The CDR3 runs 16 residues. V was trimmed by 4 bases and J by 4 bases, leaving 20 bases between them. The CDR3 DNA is TGCGCCAGCAGCCCTGGTCCGGTCGGGATGTCCTATGGCTACACCTTC. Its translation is CASSPGPVGMSYGYTF.

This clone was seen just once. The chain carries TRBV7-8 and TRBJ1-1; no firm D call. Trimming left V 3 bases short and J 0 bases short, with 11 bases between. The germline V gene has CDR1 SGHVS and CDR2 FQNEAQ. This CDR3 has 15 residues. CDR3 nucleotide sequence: TGTGCCAGCAGCTTTGAGAATGAGATGAACACTGAAGCTTTCTTT. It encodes CASSFENEMNTEAFF.

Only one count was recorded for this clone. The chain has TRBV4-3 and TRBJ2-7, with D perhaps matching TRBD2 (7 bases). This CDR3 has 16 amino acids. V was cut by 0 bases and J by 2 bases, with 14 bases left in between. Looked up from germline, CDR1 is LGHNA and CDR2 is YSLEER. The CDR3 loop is CASSQDMGGPAYEQYF. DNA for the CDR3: TGCGCCAGCAGCCAAGATATGGGGGGGCCAGCCTACGAGCAGTACTTC.

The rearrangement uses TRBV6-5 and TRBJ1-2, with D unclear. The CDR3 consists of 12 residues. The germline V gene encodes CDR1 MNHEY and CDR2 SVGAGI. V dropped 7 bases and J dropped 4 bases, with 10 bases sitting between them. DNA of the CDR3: TGTGCCAGCATGCGAAAGACCTATGGCTACACCTTC. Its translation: CASMRKTYGYTF.

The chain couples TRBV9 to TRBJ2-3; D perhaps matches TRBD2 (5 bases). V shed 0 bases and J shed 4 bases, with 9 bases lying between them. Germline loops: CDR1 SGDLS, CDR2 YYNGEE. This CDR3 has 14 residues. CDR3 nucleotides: TGTGCCAGCAGCGTAGCGAGCGGCCCAGATACGCAGTATTTT. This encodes CASSVASGPDTQYF.

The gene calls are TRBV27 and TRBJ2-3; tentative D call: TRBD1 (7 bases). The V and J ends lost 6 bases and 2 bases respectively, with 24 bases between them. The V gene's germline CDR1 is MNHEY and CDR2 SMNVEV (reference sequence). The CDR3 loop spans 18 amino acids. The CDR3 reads CASSPDRVRGRTTDTQYF. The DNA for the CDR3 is TGTGCCAGCAGCCCCGACAGGGTACGGGGGAGGACCACAGATACGCAGTATTTT.

The CDR3 loop is CASSGRGETQYF. Written as DNA, the CDR3 is TGTGCCAGCAGTGGGAGGGGCGAGACCCAGTACTTC. The V call is TRBV6-1, the J call TRBJ2-5, with a possible D match to TRBD2 (6 bases). The V and J ends lost 4 bases and 5 bases respectively, with 8 bases between them. This CDR3 comprises 12 residues. Germline CDR1 is MNHNS and CDR2 is SASEGT.

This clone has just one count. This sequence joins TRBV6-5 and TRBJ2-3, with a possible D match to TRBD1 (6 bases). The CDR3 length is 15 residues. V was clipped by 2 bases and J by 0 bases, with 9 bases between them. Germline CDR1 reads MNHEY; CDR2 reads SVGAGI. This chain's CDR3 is CASSYPGASTDTQYF. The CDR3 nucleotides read TGTGCCAGCAGTTACCCAGGGGCTAGCACAGATACGCAGTATTTT.

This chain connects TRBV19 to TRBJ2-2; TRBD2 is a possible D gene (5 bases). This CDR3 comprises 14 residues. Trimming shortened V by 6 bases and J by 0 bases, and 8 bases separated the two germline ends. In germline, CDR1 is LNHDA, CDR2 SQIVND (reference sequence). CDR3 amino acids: CASRAGANTGELFF. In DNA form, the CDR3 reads TGTGCCAGTAGAGCCGGGGCGAACACCGGGGAGCTGTTTTTT.

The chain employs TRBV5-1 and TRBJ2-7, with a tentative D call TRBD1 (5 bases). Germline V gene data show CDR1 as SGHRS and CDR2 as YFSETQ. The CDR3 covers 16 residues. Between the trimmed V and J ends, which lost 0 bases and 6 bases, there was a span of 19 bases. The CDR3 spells CASSLALGRPESEQYF. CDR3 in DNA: TGCGCCAGCAGCTTGGCCTTGGGGCGACCCGAGAGCGAGCAGTACTTC.

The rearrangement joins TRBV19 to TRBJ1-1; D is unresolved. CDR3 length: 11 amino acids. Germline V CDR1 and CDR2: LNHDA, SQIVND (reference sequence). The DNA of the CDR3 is TGTGCGACGAGGAGGAACACTGAAGCTTTCTTT. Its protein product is CATRRNTEAFF.

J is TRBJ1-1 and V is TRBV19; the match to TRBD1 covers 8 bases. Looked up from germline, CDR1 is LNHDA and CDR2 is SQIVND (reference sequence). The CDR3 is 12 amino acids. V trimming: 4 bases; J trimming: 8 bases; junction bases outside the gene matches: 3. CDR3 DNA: TGTGCCAGTAGTAAGGACAGGGTGGAAGCTTTCTTT. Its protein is CASSKDRVEAFF.

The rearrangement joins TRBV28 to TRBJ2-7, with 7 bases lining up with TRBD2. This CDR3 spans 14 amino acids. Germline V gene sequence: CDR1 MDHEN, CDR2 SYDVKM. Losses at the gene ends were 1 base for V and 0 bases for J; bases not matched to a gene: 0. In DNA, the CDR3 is TGTGCCAGCAGTTTATCGGGGGGCTCCTACGAGCAGTACTTC. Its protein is CASSLSGGSYEQYF.

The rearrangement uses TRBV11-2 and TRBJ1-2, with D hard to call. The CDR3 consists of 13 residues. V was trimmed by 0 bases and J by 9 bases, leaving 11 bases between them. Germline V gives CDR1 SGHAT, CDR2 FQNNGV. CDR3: CASSLDPTMRYTF. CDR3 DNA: TGTGCCAGCAGCTTAGACCCCACTATGCGCTACACCTTC.

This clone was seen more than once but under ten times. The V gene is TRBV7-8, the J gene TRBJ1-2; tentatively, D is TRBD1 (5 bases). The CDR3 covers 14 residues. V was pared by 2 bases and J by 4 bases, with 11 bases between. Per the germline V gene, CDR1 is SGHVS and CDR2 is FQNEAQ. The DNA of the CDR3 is TGTGCCAGCAGCTTATCGGGGCGGACCTATGGCTACACCTTC. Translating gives CASSLSGRTYGYTF.

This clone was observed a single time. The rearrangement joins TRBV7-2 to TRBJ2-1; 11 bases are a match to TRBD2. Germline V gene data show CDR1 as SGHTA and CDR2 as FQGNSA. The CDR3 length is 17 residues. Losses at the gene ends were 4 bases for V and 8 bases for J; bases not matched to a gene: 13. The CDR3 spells CASSSPGLAGRHHEQFF. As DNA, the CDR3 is TGTGCCAGCAGCTCCCCCGGACTAGCGGGTCGGCACCATGAGCAGTTCTTC.

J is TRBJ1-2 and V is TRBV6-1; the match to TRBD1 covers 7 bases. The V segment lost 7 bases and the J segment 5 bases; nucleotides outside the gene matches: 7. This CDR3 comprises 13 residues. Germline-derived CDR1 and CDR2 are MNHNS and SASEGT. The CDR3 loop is CASINRGSYGYTF. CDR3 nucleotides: TGTGCCAGCATAAACAGGGGATCTTATGGCTACACCTTC.

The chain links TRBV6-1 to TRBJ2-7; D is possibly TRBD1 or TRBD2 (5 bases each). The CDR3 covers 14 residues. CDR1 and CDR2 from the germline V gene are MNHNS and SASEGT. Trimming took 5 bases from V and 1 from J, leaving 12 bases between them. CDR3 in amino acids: CASSSGAPSYEQYF. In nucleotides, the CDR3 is TGTGCCAGCAGTTCCGGGGCCCCATCCTACGAGCAGTACTTC.